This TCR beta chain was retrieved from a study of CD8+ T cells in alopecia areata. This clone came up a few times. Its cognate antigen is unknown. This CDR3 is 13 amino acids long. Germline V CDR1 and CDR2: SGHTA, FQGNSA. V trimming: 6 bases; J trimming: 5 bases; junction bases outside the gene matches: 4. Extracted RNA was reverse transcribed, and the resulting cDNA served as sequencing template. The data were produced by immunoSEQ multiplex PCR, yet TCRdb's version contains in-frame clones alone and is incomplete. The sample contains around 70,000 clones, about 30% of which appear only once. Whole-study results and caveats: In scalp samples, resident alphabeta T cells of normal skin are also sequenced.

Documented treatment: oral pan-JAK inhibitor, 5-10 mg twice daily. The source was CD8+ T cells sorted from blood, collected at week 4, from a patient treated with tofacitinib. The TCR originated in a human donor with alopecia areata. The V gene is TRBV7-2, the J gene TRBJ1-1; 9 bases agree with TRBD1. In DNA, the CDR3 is TGTGCCAGCAGTGAGACAGGGGGGACTGAAGCTTTCTTT. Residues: CASSETGGTEAFF.